The rows below give T cell receptor beta chains drawn from one sample of a study of blood T cell repertoires in COVID-19. Some clones are missing from TCRdb's copy, which holds only in-frame ones; the method was immunoSEQ multiplex PCR. The table includes over 250,000 clones, approximately 85% detected once. Sample: peripheral blood. These receptors came from a woman in her seventies with acute or convalescent COVID-19. Each CDR3 is given with its conserved first and last residue. A D gene is named only where the DNA matches it firmly. The listing skips clone size in some rows; elsewhere it reads once, few, many or a size class.

>NA|TRBV5-1|15|TRBD1|TRBJ1-2
TGCGCCAGCAGCTCGACAGGGATAGGGGACTATGGCTACACCTTC
CASSSTGIGDYGYTF
>NA|TRBV5-1|13|NA|TRBJ2-5
TGCGCCAGCAGCTTGGACGGGTCGCTGACCCAGTACTTC
CASSLDGSLTQYF
>NA|TRBV6-5|14|NA|TRBJ1-2
TGTGCCAGCAGTCTGCGACAGGCCCTTGGTGGCTACACCTTC
CASSLRQALGGYTF
>NA|TRBV28|12|NA|TRBJ1-2
TGTGCCAGCAGTAACGGGGTTATAGGCTACACCTTC
CASSNGVIGYTF
>few|TRBV5-1|13|NA|TRBJ1-1
TGCGCCAGCGAAGGTCAGGGAAGCACTGAAGCTTTCTTT
CASEGQGSTEAFF
>NA|TRBV12-3/TRBV12-4|13|TRBD1|TRBJ2-7
TGTGCCAGCAGCCAACAGGGGTGGGACGAGCAGTACTTC
CASSQQGWDEQYF
>few|TRBV2|14|TRBD2|TRBJ2-1
TGTGCCAGCAGGACCGGGACTAGCGGGGGGAAGCAGTTCTTC
CASRTGTSGGKQFF
>NA|TRBV4-1|16|TRBD1|TRBJ2-7
TGCGCCAGCAGCCAACCCCCGGGACAGGCCCGCTACGAGCAGTACTTC
CASSQPPGQARYEQYF
>NA|TRBV11-2|17|TRBD1|TRBJ1-2
TGTGCCAGCAGCTCCCACAGGGACAGGGCTGAAGTCTATGGCTACACCTTC
CASSSHRDRAEVYGYTF
>once|TRBV5-6|14|NA|TRBJ1-2
TGTGCCAGCAGCTTGGGGAGGGTCAGCTATGGCTACACCTTC
CASSLGRVSYGYTF
>once|TRBV7-6|16|TRBD2|TRBJ2-1
TGTGCCAGCAGCTTGGGCGGAAGGACTAGATACAATGAGCAGTTCTTC
CASSLGGRTRYNEQFF
>NA|TRBV15|16|TRBD1|TRBJ1-5
TGTGCCACCAGTTACAGGGGGAGAACGAAAAGTCAGCCCCAGCATTTT
CATSYRGRTKSQPQHF
>NA|TRBV6-5|15|NA|TRBJ1-6
TGTGCCAGCAGTTACTCGTATAAGGGAGGGAGACCCCTCCACTTT
CASSYSYKGGRPLHF
>NA|TRBV5-1|15|NA|TRBJ1-1
TGCGCCAGCAGCTTGACAACACCCCTGAACACTGAAGCTTTCTTT
CASSLTTPLNTEAFF
>once|TRBV15|13|NA|TRBJ2-3
TGTGCCACCAGCAGACCTAGTGCAGATACGCAGTATTTT
CATSRPSADTQYF
>NA|TRBV10-3|13|TRBD1|TRBJ1-1
TGTGCCATCAGTGAGTCGGGACAGGGGGAAGCTTTCTTT
CAISESGQGEAFF
>NA|TRBV30|13|TRBD1|TRBJ1-2
TGTGCCTGGAGTAAAGGGGGCGCGAATGGCTACACCTTC
CAWSKGGANGYTF